These 10 T cell receptor beta chains came from one sample sequenced in a study of blood T cells in healthy people across ages. Alongside a J-beta primer mix, a sample-barcoded 5' primer served in a second PCR lasting roughly 7 to 11 cycles. TCRdb reanalysed the 5' RACE reads using MiXCR and keeps one entry per CDR3 protein. Among 1.2 million to 1.5 million distinct CDR3 sequences listed, 55% to 75% were seen once. Sequencing was done on a sample of blood. The receptors shown here come from a man between 18 and 35 years old in good health.

This clonotype was observed many times. This rearrangement joins TRBV18 to TRBJ2-3; D is perhaps TRBD2 (6 bases). This CDR3 has 14 residues. Germline assignment: CDR1 KGHSH and CDR2 LQKENI. The ends were cut back, 2 bases at V and 5 bases at J, with 11 bases in the middle. CDR3 loop: CASSPGGTGDTQYF. In DNA form, the CDR3 reads TGTGCCAGCTCACCAGGAGGGACCGGAGATACGCAGTATTTT.

The chain employs TRBV7-3 and TRBJ1-1; no clear D. The germline V gene encodes CDR1 SGHTA and CDR2 FQGTGA. This CDR3 region has 13 residues. V was cut by 5 bases and J by 5 bases, with 12 bases left in between. The CDR3 spells CASSPDPVTEAFF. CDR3 nucleotide sequence: TGTGCCAGCAGCCCCGATCCCGTGACTGAAGCTTTCTTT.

A few counts support this clonotype. The V and J genes are TRBV20-1 and TRBJ2-1, with 8 positions matching TRBD2. Germline V gene lookup returns CDR1 DFQATT and CDR2 SNEGSKA (reference sequence). The CDR3 runs 16 residues. Unmatched junction bases numbered 5, after V lost 1 base and J lost 0 bases. CDR3 loop: CSARVASGYSYNEQFF. For the CDR3, the DNA is TGCAGTGCTAGAGTCGCTAGCGGGTACTCCTACAATGAGCAGTTCTTC.

This clonotype was seen only once. The rearrangement links TRBV7-2 to TRBJ1-1; D is possibly TRBD1 (5 bases). The CDR3 is 14 amino acids. V was shortened by 3 bases and J by 1 base, with 9 bases between the two germline ends. From germline, CDR1 is SGHTA and CDR2 FQGNSA. CDR3 nucleotide sequence: TGTGCCAGCAGCTTTCTTGGGGGGAACACTGAAGCTTTCTTT. Translating gives CASSFLGGNTEAFF.

The chain has TRBV29-1 and TRBJ2-2; 7 nucleotides agree with TRBD2. In germline, CDR1 is SQVTM, CDR2 ANQGSEA. The V gene end was trimmed by 2 bases and the J gene end by 2 bases; junction bases not matched to a gene: 5. The CDR3 sequence is 15 residues long. The CDR3 here is CSVELAASNTGELFF. The CDR3 bases are TGCAGCGTTGAACTAGCGGCATCAAACACCGGGGAGCTGTTTTTT.

This clonotype appeared a few times. This sequence joins TRBV10-3 and TRBJ1-4, with TRBD1 matching 9 bases. With V trimmed by 6 bases and J by 5 bases, 13 bases remained unmatched. CDR3 length equals 17 residues. Germline lookup yields CDR1 ENHRY and CDR2 SYGVKD. The CDR3 here is CAISRTSPGTGNEKLFF. The CDR3 nucleotides read TGTGCCATCAGCAGGACTAGTCCCGGGACAGGGAATGAAAAACTGTTTTTT.

The table lists this clonotype with a count of one. CDR3 sequence reads: CASSQGTGTENEKLFF. The CDR3 nucleotides read TGTGCCAGCAGCCAGGGGACCGGGACAGAGAATGAAAAACTGTTTTTT. V is TRBV4-2 and J is TRBJ1-4; TRBD1 matches 7 bases. Germline V lookup: CDR1 LGHNA, CDR2 YNFKEQ. This CDR3 has 16 residues. The ends lost 3 bases at V and 5 bases at J; junction bases unmatched: 9.

The J gene is TRBJ2-7, the V gene TRBV27; the D call may be TRBD1 or TRBD2 (6 bases each). The V and J ends lost 2 bases and 3 bases respectively, with 11 bases between them. The germline V gene has CDR1 MNHEY and CDR2 SMNVEV (reference sequence). This CDR3 comprises 14 residues. The CDR3: CASSLNGGFYEQYF. CDR3 nucleotides: TGTGCCAGCAGTTTAAACGGGGGCTTCTACGAGCAGTACTTC.

This clonotype was seen a few times. This rearrangement joins TRBV4-1 to TRBJ2-5, with D uncertain. Germline values: CDR1 MGHRA, CDR2 YSYEKL. The CDR3 is 14 amino acids. V was cut by 2 bases and J by 4 bases, with 11 bases left in between. CDR3 region: CASSQLVGGETQYF. CDR3 coding DNA: TGCGCCAGCAGCCAATTGGTCGGTGGAGAGACCCAGTACTTC.

Notes on this clonotype: Relative to the germline gene, one junction end is altered; a read error may explain this. This sequence joins TRBV5-1 and TRBJ1-1, with D possibly being TRBD1 (6 bases). Germline CDR1 and CDR2: SGHRS and YFSETQ. This CDR3 spans 15 amino acids. For the CDR3, the DNA is TGCGCCAGCGGCTTACAGGGTACCATGAACACTGAAGCTTTCTTT. Protein: CASGLQGTMNTEAFF.